This passage covers 3 T cell receptor beta chains from one sample sequenced in a study of T cells expressing NK-cell markers. TCRdb re-analyzed the 5' RACE reads; it lists each CDR3 protein once, without DNA. The table for this sample gives some 110,000 distinct CDR3 sequences. Sequenced material: blood T cells: a sorted CD56 or NKG2C T cell subset, CD4+ or CD8+ T cells, or bulk PBMC T cells (not recorded which). The origin of the receptors is a woman between 18 and 69 years old in good health.

This sequence joins TRBV4-2 and TRBJ2-5; there is no DNA to check the TCRdb D call of TRBD2. Germline lookup yields CDR1 LGHNA and CDR2 YNFKEQ. The CDR3 has 15 residues. The chain's CDR3 is CASSQEEPSGETQYF.

The V and J genes are TRBV10-1 and TRBJ1-1. The germline gives CDR1 WNHNN, CDR2 SYGVQD (reference sequence). The CDR3 runs 15 residues. The CDR3 here is CASSESPGMNTEAFF.

The V call is TRBV27, the J call TRBJ2-5; TCRdb indicates TRBD1, and absent DNA this call remains unverified. The germline V gene encodes CDR1 MNHEY and CDR2 SMNVEV (reference sequence). This CDR3 contains 14 residues. The CDR3 spells CASSNLGTGETQYF.